This paragraph covers one T cell receptor (beta chain) sequence. The antigen is undetermined. These data are taken from a study of beta chain features in type 1 diabetes. Study-level points and caveats: Sequencing from cDNA could over-represent high-TCR-expressing cells. In all four CD4+ subsets, TCRB CDR3 length was significantly, moderately reduced in type 1 diabetes. Fewer junction insertions and more nucleotide deletions appeared in type 1 diabetes patients.

The entirety of the isolated RNA underwent reverse transcription, so expressed TCRB transcripts were sequenced. This table comes from immunoSEQ multiplex PCR, and its TCRdb copy is limited to in-frame clones, with some not included. This sample has about 660,000 clones; roughly an eighth occur once, and the top ten carry 0.035% to 0.045%. The V end was cut by 4 bases, the J end by 7 bases, with 14 bases between. The CDR3 loop spans 13 amino acids. In germline, CDR1 is GTSNPN, CDR2 SVGIG (reference sequence). The chain is built from TRBV30 and TRBJ1-5; D gene unclear. This TCR was sampled from a man aged 18 to 35 with type 1 diabetes. Sequenced sample: naive CD4+ T cells from blood. The CDR3 spells CAWTAGGGQPQHF. The CDR3 DNA follows: TGTGCCTGGACGGCAGGTGGCGGACAGCCCCAGCATTTT.